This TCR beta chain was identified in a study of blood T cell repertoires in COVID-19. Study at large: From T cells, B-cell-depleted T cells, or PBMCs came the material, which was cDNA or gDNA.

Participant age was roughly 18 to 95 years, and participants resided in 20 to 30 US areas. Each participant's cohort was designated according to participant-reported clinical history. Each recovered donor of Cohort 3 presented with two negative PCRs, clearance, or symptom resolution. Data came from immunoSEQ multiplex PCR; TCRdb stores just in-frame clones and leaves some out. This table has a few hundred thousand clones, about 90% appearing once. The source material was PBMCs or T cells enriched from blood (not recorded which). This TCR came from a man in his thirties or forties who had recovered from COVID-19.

The CDR3 loop reads CASSLDRTDITDTQYF. DNA of the CDR3: TGCGCCAGCAGCTTGGATCGGACGGACATCACAGATACGCAGTATTTT. The chain combines TRBV5-1 with TRBJ2-3; maybe TRBD1 (5 bases). Per the germline V gene, CDR1 is SGHRS and CDR2 is YFSETQ. The V and J ends lost 0 bases and 2 bases respectively, with 13 bases between them. CDR3 length: 16 amino acids.